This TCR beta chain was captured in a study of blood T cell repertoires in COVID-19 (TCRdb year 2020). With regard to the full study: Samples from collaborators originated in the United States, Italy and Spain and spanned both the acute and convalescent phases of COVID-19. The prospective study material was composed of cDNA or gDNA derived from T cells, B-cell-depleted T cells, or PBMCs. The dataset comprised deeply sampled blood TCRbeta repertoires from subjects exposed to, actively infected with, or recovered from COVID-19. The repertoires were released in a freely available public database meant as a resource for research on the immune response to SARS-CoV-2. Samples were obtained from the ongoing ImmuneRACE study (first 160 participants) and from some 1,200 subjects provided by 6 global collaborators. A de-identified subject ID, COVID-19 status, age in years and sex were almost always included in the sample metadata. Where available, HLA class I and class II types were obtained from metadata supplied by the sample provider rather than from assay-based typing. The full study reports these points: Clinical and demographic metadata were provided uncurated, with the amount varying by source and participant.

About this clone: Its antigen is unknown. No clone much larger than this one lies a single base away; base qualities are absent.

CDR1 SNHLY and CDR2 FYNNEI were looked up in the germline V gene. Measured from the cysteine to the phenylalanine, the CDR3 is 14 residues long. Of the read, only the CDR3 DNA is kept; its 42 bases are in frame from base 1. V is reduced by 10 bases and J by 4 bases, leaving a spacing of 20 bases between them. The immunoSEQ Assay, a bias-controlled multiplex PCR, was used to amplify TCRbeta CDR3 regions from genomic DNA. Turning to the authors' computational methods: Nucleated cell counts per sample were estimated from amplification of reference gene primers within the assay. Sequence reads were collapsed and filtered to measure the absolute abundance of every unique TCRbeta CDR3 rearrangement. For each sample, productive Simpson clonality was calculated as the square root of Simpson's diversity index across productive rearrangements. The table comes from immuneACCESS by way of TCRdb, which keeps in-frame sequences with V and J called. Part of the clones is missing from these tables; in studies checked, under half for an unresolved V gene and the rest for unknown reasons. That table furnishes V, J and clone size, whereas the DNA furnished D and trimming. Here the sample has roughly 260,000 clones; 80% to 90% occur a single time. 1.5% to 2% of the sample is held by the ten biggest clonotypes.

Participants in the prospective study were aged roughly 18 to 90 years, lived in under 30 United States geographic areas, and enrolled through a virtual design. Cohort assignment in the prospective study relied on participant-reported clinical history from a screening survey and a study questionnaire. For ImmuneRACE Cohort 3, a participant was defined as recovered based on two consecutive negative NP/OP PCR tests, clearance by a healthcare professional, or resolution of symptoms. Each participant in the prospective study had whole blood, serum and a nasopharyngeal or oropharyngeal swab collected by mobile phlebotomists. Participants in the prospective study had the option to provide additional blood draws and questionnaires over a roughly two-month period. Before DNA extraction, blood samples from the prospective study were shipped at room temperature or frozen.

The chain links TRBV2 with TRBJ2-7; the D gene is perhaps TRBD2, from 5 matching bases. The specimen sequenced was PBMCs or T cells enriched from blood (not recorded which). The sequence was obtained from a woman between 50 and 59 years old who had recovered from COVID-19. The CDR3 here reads CATSSPTGKYEQYF. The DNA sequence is TGTGCCACCTCTTCCCCGACGGGAAAATACGAGCAGTACTTC.